A few counts support the clone carrying this T cell receptor beta chain. Its antigen is not identified. Produced via immunoSEQ multiplex PCR; TCRdb's table is partial and in-frame only. The table records 90,000 to 130,000 clones, roughly nine tenths of them present only once. This sample was taken from a study of PD-1 blockade in classical Hodgkin lymphoma. Whole-study results and caveats: Newly diagnosed patients had diversity similar to the baseline diversity of complete responders.

In every patient, relapse followed autologous stem cell transplantation, while exposure to brentuximab vedotin differed. Classifying best responses yielded complete response, partial response or progressive disease. The material sequenced was peripheral blood mononuclear cells (PBMCs), taken before the second cycle of nivolumab. The TCR originated in a human donor with classical Hodgkin lymphoma.

CDR3 amino acids: CASSRDRQETQYF. For the CDR3, the DNA is TGTGCCAGCTCACGGGATCGACAAGAGACCCAGTACTTC. The chain uses TRBV18 and TRBJ2-5; D not resolved. This CDR3 contains 13 residues. The germline CDR1 and CDR2 sequences are KGHSH and LQKENI. The ends were cut back, 4 bases at V and 2 bases at J, with 8 bases in the middle.